This TCR beta chain was sequenced during a study of shared clonotypes between healthy human individuals. Study findings and constraints: Estimated richness values were generally larger in naive subsets than in memory subsets.

As handled by the study authors: Filtering differed since immunoSEQ provided only junctions, with no quality scores. TCRdb keeps only in-frame clones here, not all; method: immunoSEQ multiplex PCR. V, J and clone size were drawn from that table, and D and trimming were deduced from the DNA. The data show 550,000 to 800,000 clones, less than 95% seen once. This clone has only one observation. Its antigen is not known. Germline values: CDR1 SGDLS, CDR2 YYNGEE. This CDR3 is built from 14 residues. V lost 3 bases, J lost 7 bases, and 10 bases stayed unmatched. The TCR comes from a man younger than 35 in good health. Some clones in this sample may be carry-over from other donors' samples. V and J are TRBV9 and TRBJ2-7; 7 bases match TRBD1. Sample: memory CD8+ T cells from PBMCs. This sample's subset: CD45RO+ cells pooled with CCR7-negative TemRA cells. The CDR3 here is CASSAYRTGGEQYF. CDR3 sequence (DNA): TGTGCCAGCAGCGCGTATCGGACAGGCGGTGAGCAGTACTTC. Variable domain in full (rest from reference TRBV9 and TRBJ2-7): DSGVTQTPKHLITATGQRVTLRCSPRSGDLSVYWYQQSLDQGLQFLIQYYNGEERAKGNILERFSAQQFPDLHSELNLSSLELGDSALYFCASSAYRTGGEQYFGPGTRLTVT.